The next 14 T cell receptor beta chains were all read from a single sample in a study of T-cell memory formation after mild COVID-19. TCRdb re-called the 5' RACE reads through MiXCR, storing one row per CDR3 protein. The table has 200,000 to 300,000 distinct CDR3 sequences, 9.4% seen once. The sequencing input was PBMCs or a T cell subset sorted from them (not recorded which). The source is a man aged 18 to 29 who had mild COVID-19 (a few samples of this study predate the infection). Cell type and time point are not known.

This clonotype was recorded at least ten times. V gene TRBV28 combines with J gene TRBJ1-3; no firm D call. CDR1 and CDR2 from the germline V gene are MDHEN and SYDVKM. The CDR3 consists of 15 residues. The germline V and J ends were trimmed by 6 bases and 3 bases, with 15 bases remaining between them. This CDR3 reads CASRHYSRYGNTIYF. CDR3 DNA: TGTGCCAGCAGACATTACTCCAGATATGGAAACACCATATATTTT.

This clonotype was detected only a few times. The rearrangement joins TRBV9 to TRBJ2-3; no clear D gene. V was clipped by 2 bases and J by 4 bases, with 8 bases between them. CDR3 length: 13 amino acids. Germline lookup yields CDR1 SGDLS and CDR2 YYNGEE. The CDR3 region is CASSVWVADTQYF. The CDR3 bases are TGTGCCAGCAGCGTGTGGGTGGCAGATACGCAGTATTTT.

A few counts support this clonotype. The chain links TRBV11-2 to TRBJ1-1; D is possibly TRBD1 (6 bases). Per the germline V gene, CDR1 is SGHAT and CDR2 is FQNNGV. The CDR3 loop spans 15 amino acids. V lost 6 bases, J lost 5 bases, and 19 bases lay in between. The CDR3 DNA reads as TGTGCCAGCAGTTACCGAGGGGGGAGGAGAACTGAAGCTTTCTTT. Translated, it gives CASSYRGGRRTEAFF. Filled out from reference TRBV11-2 and TRBJ1-1, the complete variable domain reads EAGVAQSPRYKIIEKRQSVAFWCNPISGHATLYWYQQILGQGPKLLIQFQNNGVVDDSQLPKDRFSAERLKGVDSTLKIQPAKLEDSAVYLCASSYRGGRRTEAFFGQGTRLTVV.

This clonotype was found a few times. The gene calls are TRBV12-3 or TRBV12-4 and TRBJ2-5; TRBD2 might be the D (6 bases). The CDR3 totals 13 residues. The germline V and J ends were trimmed by 8 bases and 7 bases, with 17 bases remaining between them. CDR3 residues: CASSSFLGGTQYF. CDR3 DNA sequence: TGTGCCAGCTCATCTTTTCTGGGAGGGACCCAGTACTTC.

This clonotype was detected many times. J is TRBJ2-5 and V is TRBV7-3; 8 nucleotides align to TRBD1. CDR1 is SGHTA, CDR2 FQGTGA, per germline. V trimming: 4 bases; J trimming: 5 bases; junction bases outside the gene matches: 6. The CDR3 is 14 amino acids. The CDR3 loop is CASSSTGGMETQYF. In DNA, the CDR3 is TGTGCCAGCAGCTCTACAGGGGGTATGGAGACCCAGTACTTC.

This sequence joins TRBV6-6 and TRBJ2-1; 8 bases are a match to TRBD1. The germline V gene encodes CDR1 MNHNY and CDR2 SVGAGI (reference sequence). J lost 3 bases, V lost 6 bases, and 16 bases had no gene match. The CDR3 totals 18 residues. The chain's CDR3 is CASSNRLPLQGDYNEQFF. CDR3 nucleotide sequence: TGTGCCAGCAGCAACCGACTCCCCTTACAGGGGGACTACAATGAGCAGTTCTTC.

In its sample, this clonotype was seen many times. The V gene is TRBV7-2, the J gene TRBJ2-1, with D uncertain. Trimming pared 0 bases from V and 5 bases from J, leaving 11 bases between. Germline assignment: CDR1 SGHTA and CDR2 FQGNSA. CDR3 length: 15 residues. For the CDR3, the DNA is TGTGCCAGCAGCTTAGCCACGAATGAGAACAATGAGCAGTTCTTC. As protein: CASSLATNENNEQFF.

The chain joins TRBV29-1 to TRBJ2-5; 11 bases are a match to TRBD2. This CDR3 spans 17 amino acids. The J segment lost 3 bases and the V segment lost 4 bases, leaving 13 bases of the junction unmatched. The germline gives CDR1 SQVTM, CDR2 ANQGSEA. The CDR3 nucleotides read TGCAGCGTTGTATGGCTAGCGGGGGGATGGATAAAAGAGACCCAGTACTTC. Protein: CSVVWLAGGWIKETQYF.

This clonotype came up many times. Written as DNA, the CDR3 is TGTGCCAGCAGCTGGACTAGCGGGGGAGTAGAGACCCAGTACTTC. It specifies CASSWTSGGVETQYF. The chain recombines TRBV7-2 with TRBJ2-5, with TRBD2 identical over 13 bases. Per germline, CDR1 SGHTA and CDR2 FQGNSA. The V gene end was trimmed by 4 bases and the J gene end by 4 bases; junction bases not matched to a gene: 3. The CDR3 has 15 residues.

CDR3 sequence reads: CASSWKTNTEAFF. CDR3 DNA sequence: TGTGCCAGCAGCTGGAAGACGAACACTGAAGCTTTCTTT. The chain couples TRBV12-3 or TRBV12-4 to TRBJ1-1; D unclear. Trimming removed 6 bases from V and 1 base from J, with 9 bases in between. CDR3 length: 13 residues.

In its sample, this clonotype was seen many times. CDR3 sequence: CASSLGSGGSYEQYF. The CDR3 DNA is TGTGCCAGCAGCTTAGGCAGCGGGGGGTCCTACGAGCAGTACTTC. This chain joins TRBV7-7 and TRBJ2-7; 9 nucleotides match TRBD2. The ends lost 1 base at V and 1 base at J; junction bases unmatched: 2. Germline CDR1 reads SSHAT; CDR2 reads FNYEAQ (reference sequence). This CDR3 has 15 amino acids.

Many counts were recorded for this clonotype. This chain links TRBV4-3 with TRBJ2-5; a weak D match, TRBD1 (6 bases). The germline CDR1 and CDR2 sequences are LGHNA and YSLEER. The CDR3 contains 14 residues. Trimming shortened V by 1 base and J by 5 bases, and 11 bases separated the two germline ends. The CDR3 DNA reads TGCGCCAGCAGCCAAGGTGGGGGCCGGGAGACCCAGTACTTC. Amino acid sequence: CASSQGGGRETQYF.

There are a few counts of this clonotype. The chain recombines TRBV7-9 with TRBJ1-1, with a weak D call TRBD1 (6 bases). The CDR3 covers 14 residues. Trimming stripped 3 bases from V and 6 bases from J, with 14 bases between. The germline gives CDR1 SEHNR, CDR2 FQNEAQ (reference sequence). The CDR3 sequence: CASSFATSGAEAFF. DNA of the CDR3: TGTGCCAGCAGCTTCGCCACATCAGGGGCTGAAGCTTTCTTT. The full variable domain, its missing parts supplied by reference TRBV7-9 and TRBJ1-1, is DTGVSQNPRHKITKRGQNVTFRCDPISEHNRLYWYRQTLGQGPEFLTYFQNEAQLEKSRLLSDRFSAERPKGSFSTLEIQRTEQGDSAMYLCASSFATSGAEAFFGQGTRLTVV.

A few counts support this clonotype. The chain employs TRBV5-1 and TRBJ2-5; TRBD1 aligns across 7 bases. The germline V gene encodes CDR1 SGHRS and CDR2 YFSETQ. J lost 2 bases, V lost 3 bases, and 10 bases had no gene match. The length of the CDR3 is 16 residues. In DNA form, the CDR3 reads TGCGCCAGCAGCTGGACCGGGACAGAGATACAAGAGACCCAGTACTTC. As protein: CASSWTGTEIQETQYF.